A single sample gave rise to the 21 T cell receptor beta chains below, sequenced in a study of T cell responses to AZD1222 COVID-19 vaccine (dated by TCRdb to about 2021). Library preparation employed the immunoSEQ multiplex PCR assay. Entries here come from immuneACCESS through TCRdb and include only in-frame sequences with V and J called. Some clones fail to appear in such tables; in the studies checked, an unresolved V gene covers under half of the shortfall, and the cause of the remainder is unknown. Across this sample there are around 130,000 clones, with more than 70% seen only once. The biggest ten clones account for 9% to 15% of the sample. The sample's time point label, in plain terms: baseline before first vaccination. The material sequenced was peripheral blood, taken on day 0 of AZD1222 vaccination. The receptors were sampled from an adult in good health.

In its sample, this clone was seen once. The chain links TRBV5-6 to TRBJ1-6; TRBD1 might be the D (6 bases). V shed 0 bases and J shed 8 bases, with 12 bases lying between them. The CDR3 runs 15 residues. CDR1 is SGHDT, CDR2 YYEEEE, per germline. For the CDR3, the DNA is TGTGCCAGCAGCTTGGGAAGGGGGGGATATTCACCCCTCCACTTT. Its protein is CASSLGRGGYSPLHF.

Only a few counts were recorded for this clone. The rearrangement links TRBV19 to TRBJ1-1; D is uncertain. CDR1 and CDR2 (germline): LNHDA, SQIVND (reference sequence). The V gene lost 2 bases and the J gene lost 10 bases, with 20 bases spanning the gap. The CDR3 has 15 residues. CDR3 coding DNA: TGTGCCAGTAGTATACGGCACCAGACTGGGATTCGAGCTTTCTTT. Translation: CASSIRHQTGIRAFF.

The DNA of the CDR3 is TGCAGCGCCCGGACAGGGGAGGATCAGCCCCAGCATTTT. The encoded protein is CSARTGEDQPQHF. The chain combines TRBV29-1 with TRBJ1-5, with TRBD1 matching over 9 bases. This CDR3 contains 13 residues. Germline trimming cut 7 bases from V and 5 bases from J; bases unmatched to any gene: 6. Germline CDR1 SQVTM, CDR2 ANQGSEA.

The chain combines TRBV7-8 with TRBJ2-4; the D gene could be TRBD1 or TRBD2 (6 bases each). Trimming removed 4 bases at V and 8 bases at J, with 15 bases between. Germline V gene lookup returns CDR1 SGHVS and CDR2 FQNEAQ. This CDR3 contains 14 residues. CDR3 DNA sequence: TGTGCCAGCAGCTCAGAGGGGGGCATTGACATTCAGTACTTC. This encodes CASSSEGGIDIQYF.

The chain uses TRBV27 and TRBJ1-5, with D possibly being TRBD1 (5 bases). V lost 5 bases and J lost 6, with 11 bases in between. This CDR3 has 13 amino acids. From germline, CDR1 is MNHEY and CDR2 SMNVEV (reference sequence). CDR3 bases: TGTGCCAGCAGTCCAGGAGGGGTTCAGCCCCAGCATTTT. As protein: CASSPGGVQPQHF.

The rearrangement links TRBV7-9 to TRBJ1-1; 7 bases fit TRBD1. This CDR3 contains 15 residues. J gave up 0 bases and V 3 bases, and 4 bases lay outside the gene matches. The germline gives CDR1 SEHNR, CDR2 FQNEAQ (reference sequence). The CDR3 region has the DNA TGTGCCAGCAGCTTTCTAGGGGGCTTGAACACTGAAGCTTTCTTT. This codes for CASSFLGGLNTEAFF.

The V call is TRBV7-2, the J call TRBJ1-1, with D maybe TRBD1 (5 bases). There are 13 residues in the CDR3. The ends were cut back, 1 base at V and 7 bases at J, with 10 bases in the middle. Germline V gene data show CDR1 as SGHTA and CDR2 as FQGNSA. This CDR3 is CASSLGGSLEAFF. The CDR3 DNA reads TGTGCCAGCAGCTTAGGGGGGTCCCTTGAAGCTTTCTTT.

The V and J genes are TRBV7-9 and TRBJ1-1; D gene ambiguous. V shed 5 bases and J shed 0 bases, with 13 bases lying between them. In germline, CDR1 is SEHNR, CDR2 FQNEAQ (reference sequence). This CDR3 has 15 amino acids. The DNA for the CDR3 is TGTGCCAGCAGCGTACTTTCACGGTTGAACACTGAAGCTTTCTTT. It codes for CASSVLSRLNTEAFF.

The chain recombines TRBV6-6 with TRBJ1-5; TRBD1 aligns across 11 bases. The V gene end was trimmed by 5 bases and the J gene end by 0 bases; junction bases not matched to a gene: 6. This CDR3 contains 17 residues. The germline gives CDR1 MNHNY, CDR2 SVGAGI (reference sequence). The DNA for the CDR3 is TGTGCCAGCAGTCCCGGGACAGGGGGGAATAGCAATCAGCCCCAGCATTTT. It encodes CASSPGTGGNSNQPQHF.

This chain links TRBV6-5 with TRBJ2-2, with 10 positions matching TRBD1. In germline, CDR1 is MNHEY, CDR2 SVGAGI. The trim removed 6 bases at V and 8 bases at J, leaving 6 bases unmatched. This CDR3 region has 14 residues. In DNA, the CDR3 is TGTGCCAGCAGCCTCGGACAGGGGGATGGGGAGCTGTTTTTT. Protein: CASSLGQGDGELFF.

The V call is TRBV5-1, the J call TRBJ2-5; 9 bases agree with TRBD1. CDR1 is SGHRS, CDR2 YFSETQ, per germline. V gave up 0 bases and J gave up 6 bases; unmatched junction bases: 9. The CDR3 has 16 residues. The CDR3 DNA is TGCGCCAGCAGCTTGGACGGGACAGGGTGGGGGCAGACCCAGTACTTC. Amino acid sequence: CASSLDGTGWGQTQYF. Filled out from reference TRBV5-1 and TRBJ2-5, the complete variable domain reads KAGVTQTPRYLIKTRGQQVTLSCSPISGHRSVSWYQQTPGQGLQFLFEYFSETQRNKGNFPGRFSGRQFSNSRSEMNVSTLELGDSALYLCASSLDGTGWGQTQYFGPGTRLLVL.

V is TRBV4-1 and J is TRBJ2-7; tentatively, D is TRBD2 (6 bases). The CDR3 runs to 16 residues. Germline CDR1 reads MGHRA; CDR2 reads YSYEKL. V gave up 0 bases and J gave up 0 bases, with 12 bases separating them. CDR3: CASSQDGGKSSYEQYF. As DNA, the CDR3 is TGCGCCAGCAGCCAAGACGGCGGGAAAAGCTCCTACGAGCAGTACTTC.

CDR3 in amino acids: CASSLLETSGEEETQYF. The DNA of the CDR3 is TGTGCCAGCAGCTTACTCGAGACTAGCGGCGAGGAAGAGACCCAGTACTTC. This chain connects TRBV7-6 to TRBJ2-5; 9 bases are a match to TRBD2. Germline V gene sequence: CDR1 SGHVS, CDR2 FNYEAQ. V was clipped by 2 bases and J by 3 bases; unmatched bases: 10. CDR3 length equals 17 residues.

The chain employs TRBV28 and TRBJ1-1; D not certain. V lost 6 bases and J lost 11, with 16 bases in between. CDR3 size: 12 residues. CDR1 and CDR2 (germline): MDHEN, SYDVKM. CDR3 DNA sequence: TGTGCCAGCAGCCCGACCCATTTGGAGGCTTTCTTT. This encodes CASSPTHLEAFF.

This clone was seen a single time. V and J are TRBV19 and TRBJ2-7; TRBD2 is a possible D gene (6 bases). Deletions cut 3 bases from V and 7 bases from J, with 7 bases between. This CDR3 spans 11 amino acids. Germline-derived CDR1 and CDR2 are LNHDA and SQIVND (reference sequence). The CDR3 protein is CASSIGGEQYF. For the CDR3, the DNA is TGTGCCAGTAGTATTGGAGGGGAGCAGTACTTC. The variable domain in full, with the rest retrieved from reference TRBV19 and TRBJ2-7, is DGGITQSPKYLFRKEGQNVTLSCEQNLNHDAMYWYRQDPGQGLRLIYYSQIVNDFQKGDIAEGYSVSREKKESFPLTVTSAQKNPTAFYLCASSIGGEQYFGPGTRLTVT.

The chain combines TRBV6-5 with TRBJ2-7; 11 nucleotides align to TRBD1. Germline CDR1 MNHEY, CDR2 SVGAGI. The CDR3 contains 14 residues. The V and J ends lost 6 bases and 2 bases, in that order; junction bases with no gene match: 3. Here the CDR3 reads CASRRTGGTYEQYF. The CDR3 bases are TGTGCCAGCAGGAGGACAGGGGGCACCTACGAGCAGTACTTC.

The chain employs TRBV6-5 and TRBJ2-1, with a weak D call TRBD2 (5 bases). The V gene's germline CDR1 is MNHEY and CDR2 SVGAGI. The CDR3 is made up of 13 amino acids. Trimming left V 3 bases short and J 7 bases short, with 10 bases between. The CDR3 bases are TGTGCCAGCAGTTATGGGAGTAGAAATGAGCAGTTCTTC. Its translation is CASSYGSRNEQFF.

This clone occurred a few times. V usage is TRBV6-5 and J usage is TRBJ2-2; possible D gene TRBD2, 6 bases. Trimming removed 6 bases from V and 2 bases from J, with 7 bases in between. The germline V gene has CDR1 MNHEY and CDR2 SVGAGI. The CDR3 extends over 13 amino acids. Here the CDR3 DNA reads TGTGCCAGCAGAGCGGGTAACACCGGGGAGCTGTTTTTT. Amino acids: CASRAGNTGELFF.

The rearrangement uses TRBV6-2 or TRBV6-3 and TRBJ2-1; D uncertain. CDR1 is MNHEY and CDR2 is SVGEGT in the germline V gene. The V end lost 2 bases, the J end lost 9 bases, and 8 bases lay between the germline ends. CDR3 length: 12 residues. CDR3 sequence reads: CASSYPRLEQFF. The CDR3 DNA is TGTGCCAGCAGTTACCCTAGACTTGAGCAGTTCTTC.

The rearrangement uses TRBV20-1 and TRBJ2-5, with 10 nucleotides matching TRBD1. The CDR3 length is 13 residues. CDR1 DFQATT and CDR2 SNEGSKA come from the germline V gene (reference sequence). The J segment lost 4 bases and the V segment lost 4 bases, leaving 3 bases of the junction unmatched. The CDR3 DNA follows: TGCAGTGCTACTGACAGGGGGCGAGAGACCCAGTACTTC. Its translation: CSATDRGRETQYF.

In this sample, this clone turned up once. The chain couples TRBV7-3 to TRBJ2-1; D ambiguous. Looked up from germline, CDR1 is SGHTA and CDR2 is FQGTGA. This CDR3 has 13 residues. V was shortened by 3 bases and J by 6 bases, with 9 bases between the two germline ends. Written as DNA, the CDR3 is TGTGCCAGCAGCTTCGAGTATGGCAATGAGCAGTTCTTC. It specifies CASSFEYGNEQFF.